These T cell receptor beta chains were read from a single sample in a study of blood T cell repertoires in COVID-19. TCRdb's table, derived via immunoSEQ multiplex PCR, lists solely in-frame clones and lacks some. This sample has about 81,000 clones, with around 82% found just once. Input material: peripheral blood. These receptors were taken from a human donor in a cohort sampled during active COVID-19. CDR3s include the opening cysteine and the closing phenylalanine or tryptophan. The D gene is left open where the match is weak. The listing skips clone size in some rows; elsewhere it reads once, few, many or a size class.

J gene,clone size,V gene,D gene,CDR3 protein,CDR3 DNA
TRBJ1-5,-,TRBV6-6,TRBD1,CASKTGTGGSQPQHF,TGTGCCAGTAAGACCGGGACAGGGGGAAGTCAGCCCCAGCATTTT
TRBJ1-6,-,TRBV27,-,CASSPFSGGNSPLHF,TGTGCCAGCAGTCCCTTTTCCGGGGGGAATTCACCCCTCCACTTT
TRBJ2-7,few,TRBV5-1,-,CASSPSAVPTYEQYF,TGCGCCAGCAGCCCCAGCGCGGTACCGACCTACGAGCAGTACTTC
TRBJ2-7,-,TRBV15,-,CATSRDVLQGNQQYF,TGTGCCACCAGCAGAGATGTTCTACAGGGCAATCAGCAGTACTTC
TRBJ2-3,-,TRBV3-1/TRBV3-2,-,CASSQDPGSTDTQYF,TGTGCCAGCAGCCAAGATCCGGGAAGCACAGATACGCAGTATTTT
TRBJ2-3,-,TRBV10-1,-,CASSVSPKGGTQYF,TGCGCCAGCAGTGTCTCCCCGAAGGGAGGTACGCAGTATTTT
TRBJ1-5,-,TRBV19,-,CASAPGGLYQPQHF,TGTGCCAGTGCACCGGGGGGCCTTTATCAGCCCCAGCATTTT
TRBJ1-2,-,TRBV9,-,CASSPRDTLNYGYTF,TGTGCCAGCAGCCCAAGGGACACATTAAACTATGGCTACACCTTC
TRBJ2-7,-,TRBV5-1,TRBD1,CASSLGQGFSYEQYF,TGCGCCAGCAGCTTGGGACAGGGCTTCTCCTACGAGCAGTACTTC
TRBJ1-5,-,TRBV7-2,-,CASSLGGGSYQPQHF,TGTGCCAGCAGCTTAGGCGGGGGTTCCTATCAGCCCCAGCATTTT
TRBJ1-4,-,TRBV5-1,-,CASSSGMSVEKLFF,TGCGCCAGCAGTTCGGGGATGTCAGTTGAAAAACTGTTTTTT
TRBJ2-7,-,TRBV30,-,CAWSGGVGNYEQYF,TGTGCCTGGAGTGGGGGAGTAGGGAACTACGAGCAGTACTTC
TRBJ1-2,-,TRBV3-1/TRBV3-2,-,CASSQDNRNYGYTF,TGTGCCAGCAGCCAAGATAACAGGAACTATGGCTACACCTTC
TRBJ1-1,-,TRBV5-1,-,CASSLFGGQDTEAFF,TGCGCCAGCAGCTTGTTTGGGGGCCAGGACACTGAAGCTTTCTTT
TRBJ2-7,-,TRBV3-1/TRBV3-2,TRBD1,CASSHPTGVSSYEQYF,TGTGCCAGCAGCCATCCCACAGGGGTTTCGTCCTACGAGCAGTACTTC
TRBJ1-2,once,TRBV5-1,TRBD1,CASSLGQGAIRVGYTF,TGCGCCAGCAGCTTGGGACAGGGAGCAATACGAGTAGGCTACACCTTC
TRBJ2-5,-,TRBV29-1,-,CSAQSGWGAQETQYF,TGCAGCGCTCAGTCCGGGTGGGGAGCCCAAGAGACCCAGTACTTC
TRBJ2-2,few,TRBV3-1/TRBV3-2,-,CASSPRLANTGELFF,TGTGCCAGCAGCCCCCGACTAGCGAACACCGGGGAGCTGTTTTTT
TRBJ2-7,-,TRBV5-6,TRBD2,CASSLPGGAYEQYF,TGTGCCAGCAGCTTGCCCGGGGGGGCCTACGAGCAGTACTTC
TRBJ2-7,once,TRBV6-6,TRBD1,CASTQTGTGPEQYF,TGTGCCAGCACTCAGACCGGGACAGGACCCGAGCAGTACTTC
TRBJ2-5,-,TRBV20-1,TRBD2,CSATRGAQYF,TGCAGTGCGACCCGGGGGGCCCAGTACTTC
TRBJ2-6,-,TRBV19,TRBD2,CASTGGGASGANVLTF,TGTGCCAGTACCGGGGGAGGGGCCTCTGGGGCCAACGTCCTGACTTTC
TRBJ2-2,-,TRBV10-3,TRBD2,CAISERASGGLRNTGELFF,TGTGCCATCAGTGAACGGGCTAGCGGGGGGCTCCGGAACACCGGGGAGCTGTTTTTT
TRBJ1-3,-,TRBV5-4,TRBD1,CASSWDRNSGNTIYF,TGTGCCAGCAGCTGGGACAGAAACTCTGGAAACACCATATATTTT
TRBJ1-1,-,TRBV11-3,-,CASSFIPSGEAFF,TGTGCCAGCAGCTTTATCCCCTCCGGTGAAGCTTTCTTT
TRBJ2-7,-,TRBV11-3,-,CASSLGALSYEQYF,TGTGCCAGCAGCTTAGGGGCCTTGTCCTACGAGCAGTACTTC
TRBJ1-2,-,TRBV5-1,-,CASSLGQNYGYTF,TGCGCCAGCAGCTTGGGGCAGAACTATGGCTACACCTTC
TRBJ1-2,-,TRBV6-5,-,CASTPLSLVGYTF,TGTGCCAGCACCCCTCTCTCTTTAGTCGGCTACACCTTC
TRBJ1-6,-,TRBV9,TRBD1,CASSVEGQGVSPLHF,TGTGCCAGCAGCGTAGAGGGACAGGGTGTTTCACCCCTCCACTTT
TRBJ2-2,-,TRBV15,-,CATSRDFGGGGELFF,TGTGCCACCAGCAGAGATTTCGGGGGAGGCGGGGAGCTGTTTTTT
TRBJ1-1,-,TRBV7-2,-,CASSSSQGRVNTEAFF,TGTGCCAGCAGCTCATCTCAGGGTCGGGTGAACACTGAAGCTTTCTTT
TRBJ1-5,-,TRBV15,TRBD1,CATSRAQGALVQPQHF,TGTGCCACCAGCAGAGCCCAGGGGGCATTGGTTCAGCCCCAGCATTTT
TRBJ1-3,-,TRBV6-4,TRBD1,CASQRRRTGAGNTIYF,TGTGCCAGCCAGCGCCGGAGGACAGGGGCTGGAAACACCATATATTTT
TRBJ2-1,once,TRBV7-3,-,CASSLSLANSYNEQFF,TGTGCCAGCAGCTTAAGTTTGGCCAACTCCTACAATGAGCAGTTCTTC
TRBJ1-5,-,TRBV7-2,-,CASSSTRGGRNQPQHF,TGTGCCAGCAGCTCAACCCGAGGGGGACGCAATCAGCCCCAGCATTTT
TRBJ2-7,few,TRBV5-1,-,CASSLVASRYEQYF,TGCGCCAGCAGCTTGGTTGCTAGCCGGTACGAGCAGTACTTC
TRBJ1-4,-,TRBV20-1,-,CSARREKLFF,TGCAGTGCCCGTAGAGAAAAACTGTTTTTT
TRBJ2-7,-,TRBV12-5,TRBD1,CASGFRDSVGEQYF,TGTGCTAGTGGTTTCCGGGACAGTGTTGGCGAGCAGTACTTC
TRBJ2-3,-,TRBV12-5,-,CASGAQGTDTQYF,TGTGCTAGTGGTGCACAGGGTACCGATACGCAGTATTTT